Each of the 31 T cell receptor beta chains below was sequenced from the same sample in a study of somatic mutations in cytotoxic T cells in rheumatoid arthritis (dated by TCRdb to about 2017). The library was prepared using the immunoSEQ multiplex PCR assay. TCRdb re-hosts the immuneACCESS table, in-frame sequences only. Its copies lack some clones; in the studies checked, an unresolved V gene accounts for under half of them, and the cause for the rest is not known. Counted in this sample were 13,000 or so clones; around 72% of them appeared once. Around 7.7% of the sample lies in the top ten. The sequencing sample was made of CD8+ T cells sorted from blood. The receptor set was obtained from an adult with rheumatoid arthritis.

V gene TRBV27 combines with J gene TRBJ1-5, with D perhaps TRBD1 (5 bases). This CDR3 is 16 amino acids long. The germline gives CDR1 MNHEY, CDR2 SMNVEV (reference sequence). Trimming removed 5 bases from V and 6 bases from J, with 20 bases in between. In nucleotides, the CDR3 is TGTGCCAGCAGTCCAACCGGATCGGGGCCGGGTCAGCCCCAGCATTTT. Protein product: CASSPTGSGPGQPQHF.

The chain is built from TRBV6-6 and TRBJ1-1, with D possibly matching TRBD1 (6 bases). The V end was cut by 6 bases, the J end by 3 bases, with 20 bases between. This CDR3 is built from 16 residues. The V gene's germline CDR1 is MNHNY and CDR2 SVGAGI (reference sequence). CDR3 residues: CASSFPFRGLDTEAFF. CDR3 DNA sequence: TGTGCCAGCAGCTTCCCTTTCAGGGGACTGGACACTGAAGCTTTCTTT.

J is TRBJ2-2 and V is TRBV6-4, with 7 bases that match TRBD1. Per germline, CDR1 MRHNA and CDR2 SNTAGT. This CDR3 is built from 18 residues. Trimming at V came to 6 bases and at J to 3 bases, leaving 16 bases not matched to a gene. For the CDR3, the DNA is TGTGCCAGCAGCGTTTTACCGGATAGACAGGGTCACACCGGGGAGCTGTTTTTT. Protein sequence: CASSVLPDRQGHTGELFF.

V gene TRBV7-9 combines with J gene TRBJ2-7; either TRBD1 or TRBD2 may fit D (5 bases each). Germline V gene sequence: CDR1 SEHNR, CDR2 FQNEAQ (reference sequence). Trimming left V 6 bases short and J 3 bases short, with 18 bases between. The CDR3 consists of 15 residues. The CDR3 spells CASRDTGTLHYEQYF. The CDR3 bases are TGTGCCAGCAGGGATACCGGGACCCTACACTACGAGCAGTACTTC.

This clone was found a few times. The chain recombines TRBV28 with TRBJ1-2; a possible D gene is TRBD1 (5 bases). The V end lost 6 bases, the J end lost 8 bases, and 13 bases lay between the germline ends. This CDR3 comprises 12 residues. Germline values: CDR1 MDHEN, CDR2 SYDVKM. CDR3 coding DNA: TGTGCCAGCAGGCGCTTGAGGGACGGCTACACCTTC. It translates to CASRRLRDGYTF.

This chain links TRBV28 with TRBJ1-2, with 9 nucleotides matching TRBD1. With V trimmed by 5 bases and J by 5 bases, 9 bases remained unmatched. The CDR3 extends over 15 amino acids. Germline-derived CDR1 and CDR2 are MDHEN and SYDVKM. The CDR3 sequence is CASSDTGGLGYGYTF. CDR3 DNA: TGTGCCAGCAGTGATACAGGGGGCCTGGGATATGGCTACACCTTC.

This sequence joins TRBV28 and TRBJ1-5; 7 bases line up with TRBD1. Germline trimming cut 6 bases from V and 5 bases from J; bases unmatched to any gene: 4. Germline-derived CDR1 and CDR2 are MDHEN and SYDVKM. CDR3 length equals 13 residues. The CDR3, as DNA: TGTGCCAGCAGCCTCCAGGGGGATCAGCCCCAGCATTTT. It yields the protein CASSLQGDQPQHF.

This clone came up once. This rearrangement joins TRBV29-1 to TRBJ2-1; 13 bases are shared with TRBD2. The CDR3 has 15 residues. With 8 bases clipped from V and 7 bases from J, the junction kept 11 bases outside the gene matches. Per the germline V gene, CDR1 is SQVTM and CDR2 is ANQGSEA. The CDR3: CSTVTGTSGVNEQFF. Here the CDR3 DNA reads TGCAGCACCGTTACGGGGACTAGCGGGGTAAATGAGCAGTTCTTC.

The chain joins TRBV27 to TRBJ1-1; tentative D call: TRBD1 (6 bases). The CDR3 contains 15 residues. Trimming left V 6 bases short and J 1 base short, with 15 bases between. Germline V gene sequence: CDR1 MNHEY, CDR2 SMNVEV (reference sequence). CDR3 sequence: CASSLRGWGNTEAFF. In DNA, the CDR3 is TGTGCCAGCAGCCTCAGGGGTTGGGGGAACACTGAAGCTTTCTTT.

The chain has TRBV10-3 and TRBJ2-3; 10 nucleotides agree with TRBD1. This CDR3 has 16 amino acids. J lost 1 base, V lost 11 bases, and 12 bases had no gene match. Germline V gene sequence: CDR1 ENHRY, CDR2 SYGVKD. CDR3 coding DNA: TGTGCCTTCCGGGGGACAGGGGAGTGGGGCACAGATACGCAGTATTTT. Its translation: CAFRGTGEWGTDTQYF.

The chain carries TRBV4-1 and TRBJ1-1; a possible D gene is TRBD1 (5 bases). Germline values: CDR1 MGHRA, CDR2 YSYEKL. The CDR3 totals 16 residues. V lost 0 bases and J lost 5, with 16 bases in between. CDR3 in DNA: TGCGCCAGCAGCCAAGAATTCAGGGACGCGGGAACTGAAGCTTTCTTT. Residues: CASSQEFRDAGTEAFF.

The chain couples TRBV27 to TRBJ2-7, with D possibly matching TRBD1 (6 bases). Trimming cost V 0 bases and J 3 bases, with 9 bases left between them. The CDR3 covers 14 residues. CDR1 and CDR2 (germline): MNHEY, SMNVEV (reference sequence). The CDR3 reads CASSLSDSHYEQYF. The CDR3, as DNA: TGTGCCAGCAGTTTATCGGACAGTCACTACGAGCAGTACTTC.

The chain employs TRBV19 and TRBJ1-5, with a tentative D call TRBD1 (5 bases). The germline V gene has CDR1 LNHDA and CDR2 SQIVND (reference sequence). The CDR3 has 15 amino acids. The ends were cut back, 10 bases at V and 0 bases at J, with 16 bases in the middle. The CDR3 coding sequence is TGTGCCACTTCTCGTGGGGGTTATAGCAATCAGCCCCAGCATTTT. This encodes CATSRGGYSNQPQHF.

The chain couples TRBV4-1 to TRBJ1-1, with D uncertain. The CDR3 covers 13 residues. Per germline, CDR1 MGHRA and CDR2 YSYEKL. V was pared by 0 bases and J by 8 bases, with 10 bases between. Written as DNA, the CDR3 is TGCGCCAGCAGCCAAGAAACGGGAATCGAAGCTTTCTTT. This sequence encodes CASSQETGIEAFF.

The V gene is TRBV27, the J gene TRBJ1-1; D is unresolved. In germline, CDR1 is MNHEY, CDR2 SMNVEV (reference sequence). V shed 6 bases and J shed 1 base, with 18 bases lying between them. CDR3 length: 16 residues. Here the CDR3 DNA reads TGTGCCAGCAGCCATAATTTGGCCTACTGGAACACTGAAGCTTTCTTT. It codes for CASSHNLAYWNTEAFF.

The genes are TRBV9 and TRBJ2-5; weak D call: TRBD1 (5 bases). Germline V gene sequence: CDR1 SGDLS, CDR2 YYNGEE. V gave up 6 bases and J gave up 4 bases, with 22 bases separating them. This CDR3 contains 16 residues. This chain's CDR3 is CASTKGAAVFGETQYF. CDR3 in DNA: TGTGCCAGCACAAAAGGGGCAGCCGTCTTCGGAGAGACCCAGTACTTC.

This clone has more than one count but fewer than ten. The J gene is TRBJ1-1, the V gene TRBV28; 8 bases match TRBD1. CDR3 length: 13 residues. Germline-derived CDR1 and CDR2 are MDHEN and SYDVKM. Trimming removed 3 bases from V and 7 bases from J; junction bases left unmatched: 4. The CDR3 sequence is CASSFGTGNEAFF. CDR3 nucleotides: TGTGCCAGCAGTTTCGGGACAGGTAATGAAGCTTTCTTT.

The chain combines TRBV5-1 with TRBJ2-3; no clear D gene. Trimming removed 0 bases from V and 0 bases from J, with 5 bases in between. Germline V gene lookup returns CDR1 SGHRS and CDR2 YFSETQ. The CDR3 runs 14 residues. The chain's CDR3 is CASSLEQSTDTQYF. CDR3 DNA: TGCGCCAGCAGCTTGGAACAGAGCACAGATACGCAGTATTTT.

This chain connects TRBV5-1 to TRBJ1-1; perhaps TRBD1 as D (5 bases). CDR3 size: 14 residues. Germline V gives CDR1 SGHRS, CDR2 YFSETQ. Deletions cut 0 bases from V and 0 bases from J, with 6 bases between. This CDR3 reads CASSLGGLNTEAFF. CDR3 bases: TGCGCCAGCAGCTTGGGGGGACTGAACACTGAAGCTTTCTTT. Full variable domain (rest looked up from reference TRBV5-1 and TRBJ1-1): KAGVTQTPRYLIKTRGQQVTLSCSPISGHRSVSWYQQTPGQGLQFLFEYFSETQRNKGNFPGRFSGRQFSNSRSEMNVSTLELGDSALYLCASSLGGLNTEAFFGQGTRLTVV.

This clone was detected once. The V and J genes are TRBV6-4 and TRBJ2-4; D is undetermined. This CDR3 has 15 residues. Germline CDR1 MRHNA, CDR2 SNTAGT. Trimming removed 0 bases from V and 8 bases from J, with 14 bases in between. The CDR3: CASSDSGSHGDIQYF. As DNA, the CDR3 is TGTGCCAGCAGTGACTCGGGATCTCATGGGGACATTCAGTACTTC.

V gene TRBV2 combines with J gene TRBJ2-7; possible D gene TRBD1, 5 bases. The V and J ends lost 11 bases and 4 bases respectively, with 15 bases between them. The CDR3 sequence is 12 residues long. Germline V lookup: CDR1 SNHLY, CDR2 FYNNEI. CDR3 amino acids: CAAQGFGYEQYF. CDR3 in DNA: TGTGCCGCGCAGGGTTTCGGATACGAGCAGTACTTC.

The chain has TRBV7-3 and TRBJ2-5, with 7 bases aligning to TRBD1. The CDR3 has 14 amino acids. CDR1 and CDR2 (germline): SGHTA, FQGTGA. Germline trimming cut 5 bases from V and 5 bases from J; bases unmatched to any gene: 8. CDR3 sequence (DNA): TGTGCCAGCAGCCAAACAGGGGTGGGGGAGACCCAGTACTTC. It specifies CASSQTGVGETQYF.

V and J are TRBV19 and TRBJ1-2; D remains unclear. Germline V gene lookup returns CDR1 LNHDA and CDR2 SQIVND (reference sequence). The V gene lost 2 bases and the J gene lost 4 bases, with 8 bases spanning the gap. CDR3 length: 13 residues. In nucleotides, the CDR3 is TGTGCCAGTAGTATAACCGGAATCTATGGCTACACCTTC. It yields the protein CASSITGIYGYTF.

The CDR3 region is CASSSQGGVPSTDTQYF. In nucleotides, the CDR3 is TGTGCCAGCAGCTCCCAAGGGGGCGTCCCTAGCACAGATACGCAGTATTTT. The chain uses TRBV7-3 and TRBJ2-3; TRBD1 matches 7 bases. The J segment lost 0 bases and the V segment lost 4 bases, leaving 10 bases of the junction unmatched. The CDR3 is 17 amino acids. Germline-derived CDR1 and CDR2 are SGHTA and FQGTGA.

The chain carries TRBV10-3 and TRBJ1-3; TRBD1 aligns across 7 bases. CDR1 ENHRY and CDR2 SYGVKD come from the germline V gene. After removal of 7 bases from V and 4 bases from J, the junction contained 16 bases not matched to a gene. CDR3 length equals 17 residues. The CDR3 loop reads CAITGTAAKGAGNTIYF. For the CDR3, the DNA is TGTGCCATCACAGGGACAGCCGCCAAAGGAGCAGGAAACACCATATATTTT.

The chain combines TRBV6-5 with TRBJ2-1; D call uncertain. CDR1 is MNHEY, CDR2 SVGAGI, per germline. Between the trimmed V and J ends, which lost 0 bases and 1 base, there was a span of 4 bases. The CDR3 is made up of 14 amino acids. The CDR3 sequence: CASSYSGSYNEQFF. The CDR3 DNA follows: TGTGCCAGCAGTTACTCCGGTTCCTACAATGAGCAGTTCTTC.

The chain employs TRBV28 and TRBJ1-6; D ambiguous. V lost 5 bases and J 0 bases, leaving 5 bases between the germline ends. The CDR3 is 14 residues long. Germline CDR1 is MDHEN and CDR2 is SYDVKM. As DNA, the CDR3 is TGTGCCAGCAGTCCCGACTCCTATAATTCACCCCTCCACTTT. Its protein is CASSPDSYNSPLHF.

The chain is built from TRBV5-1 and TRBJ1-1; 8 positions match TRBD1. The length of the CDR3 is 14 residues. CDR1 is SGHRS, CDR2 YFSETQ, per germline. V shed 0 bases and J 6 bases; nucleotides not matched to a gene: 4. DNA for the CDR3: TGCGCCAGCAGCTTGGGGACAGGGAGACCTGAAGCTTTCTTT. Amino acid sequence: CASSLGTGRPEAFF. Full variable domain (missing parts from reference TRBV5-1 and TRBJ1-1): KAGVTQTPRYLIKTRGQQVTLSCSPISGHRSVSWYQQTPGQGLQFLFEYFSETQRNKGNFPGRFSGRQFSNSRSEMNVSTLELGDSALYLCASSLGTGRPEAFFGQGTRLTVV.

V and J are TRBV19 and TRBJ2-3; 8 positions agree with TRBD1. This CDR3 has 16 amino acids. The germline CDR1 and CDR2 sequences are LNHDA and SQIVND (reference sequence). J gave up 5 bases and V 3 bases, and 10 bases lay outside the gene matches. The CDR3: CASSIDRTGLIDTQYF. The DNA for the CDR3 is TGTGCCAGTAGTATCGACCGGACAGGGCTTATAGATACGCAGTATTTT.

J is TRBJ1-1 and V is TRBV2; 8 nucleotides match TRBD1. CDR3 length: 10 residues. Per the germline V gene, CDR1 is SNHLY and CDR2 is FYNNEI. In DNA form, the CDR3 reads TGTCCAGGGGGCCTAACTGAAGCTTTCTTT. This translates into CPGGLTEAFF.

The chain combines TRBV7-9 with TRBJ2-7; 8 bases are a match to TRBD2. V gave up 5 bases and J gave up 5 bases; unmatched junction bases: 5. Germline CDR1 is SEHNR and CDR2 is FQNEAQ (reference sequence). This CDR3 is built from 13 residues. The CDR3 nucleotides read TGTGCCAGCAGCCCGGCGGGGGGCGACGAGCAGTACTTC. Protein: CASSPAGGDEQYF.